This is a list of T cell receptor beta chains from one sample in a study of T cells in tumors after PD-1 blockade. Some clones are missing from TCRdb's copy, which holds only in-frame ones; the method was immunoSEQ multiplex PCR. Here the sample spans about 60,000 clones, less than 85% being singletons. Source: PBMCs, taken after anti-PD-1 treatment. Receptor source: a human donor with basal cell carcinoma. CDR3s include the opening cysteine and the closing phenylalanine or tryptophan. The D gene is left open where the match is weak. Clone size appears in some rows only: once, few, many, or a class for an expanded clone.

d_call | j_call | v_call | clone_size | cdr3_aa | cdr3_nt
. | TRBJ2-3 | TRBV7-9 | . | CASSFRSGVTDTQYF | TGTGCCAGCAGCTTCCGCTCGGGGGTCACAGATACGCAGTATTTT
. | TRBJ2-5 | TRBV10-1 | . | CASSVGNYHETQYF | TGCGCCAGCAGTGTTGGCAACTACCATGAGACCCAGTACTTC
TRBD2 | TRBJ2-5 | TRBV10-3 | . | CAISGGGLETQYF | TGTGCCATCAGTGGCGGGGGGCTAGAGACCCAGTACTTC
TRBD2 | TRBJ2-7 | TRBV7-2 | once | CASSLAAGASYEQYF | TGTGCCAGCAGCTTAGCAGCGGGGGCATCCTACGAGCAGTACTTC
. | TRBJ2-2 | TRBV4-2 | . | CASSQVGWGTPNTGELFF | TGTGCCAGCAGCCAAGTTGGCTGGGGGACCCCGAACACCGGGGAGCTGTTTTTT
TRBD2 | TRBJ2-7 | TRBV6-1 | . | CASSEEGLAGKSEQYF | TGTGCCAGCAGTGAAGAGGGCCTAGCGGGGAAAAGCGAGCAGTACTTC
. | TRBJ2-7 | TRBV12-3/TRBV12-4 | . | CASSPQGYEQYF | TGTGCCAGCAGTCCACAGGGCTACGAGCAGTACTTC
TRBD2 | TRBJ2-7 | TRBV6-1 | . | CASSELAGGHEQYF | TGTGCCAGCAGTGAACTAGCGGGGGGGCACGAGCAGTACTTC
TRBD1 | TRBJ1-6 | TRBV9 | . | CASSAGTGRRSPLHF | TGTGCCAGCAGCGCCGGGACAGGGAGACGCTCACCCCTCCACTTT
. | TRBJ2-7 | TRBV6-1 | few | CASSENNRFYEQYF | TGTGCCAGCAGTGAAAATAATCGCTTCTACGAGCAGTACTTC
. | TRBJ1-2 | TRBV3-1/TRBV3-2 | . | CASSQQTLSRGYTF | TGTGCCAGCAGCCAACAGACATTGTCTAGAGGCTACACCTTC
TRBD1 | TRBJ2-5 | TRBV6-6 | . | CASSSRTGVAQYF | TGTGCCAGCAGTTCCCGGACAGGAGTGGCTCAGTACTTC
TRBD1 | TRBJ1-5 | TRBV19 | . | CASSIDQTGPQPQHF | TGTGCCAGTAGTATCGACCAGACAGGGCCCCAGCCCCAGCATTTT
. | TRBJ2-3 | TRBV20-1 | few | CSAEDLEAQYF | TGCAGTGCGGAGGACCTCGAGGCGCAGTATTTT
TRBD1 | TRBJ1-6 | TRBV7-9 | . | CASSFRDRGTASPLHF | TGTGCCAGCAGCTTCCGGGACAGGGGGACTGCTTCACCCCTCCACTTT
. | TRBJ1-2 | TRBV6-4 | . | CASSLDMGNYGYTF | TGTGCCAGCAGCTTAGATATGGGCAACTATGGCTACACCTTC
. | TRBJ1-3 | TRBV2 | few | CASKANSGNTIYF | TGTGCCAGCAAGGCCAACTCTGGAAACACCATATATTTT
TRBD1 | TRBJ2-3 | TRBV19 | once | CASSGDRGLDTQYF | TGTGCCAGTTCCGGGGACAGGGGATTAGATACGCAGTATTTT
TRBD1 | TRBJ1-5 | TRBV30 | . | CAWRARGDNQPQHF | TGTGCCTGGAGGGCCAGGGGGGATAATCAGCCCCAGCATTTT
TRBD1 | TRBJ2-7 | TRBV4-2 | . | CASSQGRQGGLDEQYF | TGTGCCAGCAGCCAAGGGCGACAGGGTGGTCTGGACGAGCAGTACTTC
. | TRBJ2-2 | TRBV27 | . | CASRLGTTNTGELFF | TGTGCCAGCCGTCTTGGGACAACGAACACCGGGGAGCTGTTTTTT
TRBD1 | TRBJ1-6 | TRBV19 | few | CASSTRDRGLYNSPLHF | TGTGCCAGTAGTACCCGGGACAGGGGACTTTATAATTCACCCCTCCACTTT
TRBD1 | TRBJ1-2 | TRBV2 | . | CASSLTGVGYTF | TGTGCCAGCAGTCTGACAGGGGTTGGCTACACCTTC
. | TRBJ1-1 | TRBV7-8 | . | CASSRGLGAEAFF | TGTGCCAGCAGCCGAGGGCTGGGCGCTGAAGCTTTCTTT
TRBD1 | TRBJ1-1 | TRBV27 | . | CASSYERTGGSTEAFF | TGTGCCAGCAGTTACGAGCGGACAGGGGGTAGCACTGAAGCTTTCTTT
. | TRBJ2-3 | TRBV5-4 | . | CASSSVLTDTQYF | TGTGCCAGCAGCTCGGTGCTCACAGATACGCAGTATTTT
. | TRBJ1-4 | TRBV5-1 | . | CASSPGRPNEKLFF | TGCGCCAGCAGTCCGGGACGGCCCAATGAAAAACTGTTTTTT
. | TRBJ1-2 | TRBV7-2 | . | CASSPGFYGYTF | TGTGCCAGCAGCCCAGGGTTCTATGGCTACACCTTC
. | TRBJ1-1 | TRBV12-3/TRBV12-4 | . | CASRGRRDTEAFF | TGTGCCAGCAGAGGGCGCAGGGACACTGAAGCTTTCTTT
. | TRBJ1-1 | TRBV5-8 | . | CASSLVFQGNTEAFF | TGTGCCAGCAGCTTGGTGTTCCAGGGGAACACTGAAGCTTTCTTT
TRBD1 | TRBJ1-3 | TRBV7-2 | few | CASSLGGQGISGNTIYF | TGTGCCAGCAGCTTAGGGGGACAGGGGATCTCTGGAAACACCATATATTTT
. | TRBJ1-1 | TRBV10-1 | . | CASKGVDTEAFF | TGCGCCAGCAAAGGGGTAGACACTGAAGCTTTCTTT
. | TRBJ1-1 | TRBV12-3/TRBV12-4 | . | CASSLGGGTEAFF | TGTGCCAGCAGTTTGGGCGGGGGCACTGAAGCTTTCTTT
. | TRBJ1-2 | TRBV5-8 | once | CASSYTQAAGYGYTF | TGTGCCAGCAGCTACACCCAGGCGGCTGGGTATGGCTACACCTTC
. | TRBJ1-5 | TRBV6-5 | . | CASKGGNQPQHF | TGTGCCAGCAAAGGGGGCAATCAGCCCCAGCATTTT
. | TRBJ2-6 | TRBV3-1/TRBV3-2 | . | CASLSSGANVLTF | TGTGCCAGCCTCTCCTCTGGGGCCAACGTCCTGACTTTC
. | TRBJ1-6 | TRBV5-1 | . | CASSLRGVSSYNSPLHF | TGCGCCAGCAGCTTGAGGGGGGTGAGCTCCTATAATTCACCCCTCCACTTT
. | TRBJ2-4 | TRBV19 | . | CASRLSAKNIQYF | TGTGCCAGTAGGCTTTCCGCCAAAAACATTCAGTACTTC
. | TRBJ2-6 | TRBV19 | medium-sized | CASKAGDSGANVLTF | TGTGCCAGTAAAGCAGGGGACTCTGGGGCCAACGTCCTGACTTTC
. | TRBJ1-1 | TRBV7-9 | . | CASSPLLETDAFF | TGTGCCAGCAGCCCCCTCCTCGAGACCGACGCTTTCTTT
. | TRBJ1-3 | TRBV29-1 | . | CSGGGGGSGNTIYF | TGCAGCGGTGGGGGGGGTGGCTCTGGAAACACCATATATTTT
. | TRBJ1-4 | TRBV3-1/TRBV3-2 | once | CASRGFGTNEKLFF | TGTGCCAGCAGGGGCTTTGGAACTAATGAAAAACTGTTTTTT
TRBD2 | TRBJ2-3 | TRBV10-3 | . | CAISEGLAGSTDTQYF | TGTGCCATCAGTGAAGGTCTAGCGGGGAGCACAGATACGCAGTATTTT
. | TRBJ1-4 | TRBV6-6 | . | CASRRTGEKLFF | TGTGCCAGCAGACGGACGGGGGAAAAACTGTTTTTT
. | TRBJ2-5 | TRBV6-5 | once | CASTPSRGETQYF | TGTGCCAGCACCCCCTCCCGGGGGGAGACCCAGTACTTC
. | TRBJ1-1 | TRBV5-1 | . | CASSFRVGVGTEAFF | TGCGCCAGCAGCTTTCGGGTTGGAGTGGGCACTGAAGCTTTCTTT
. | TRBJ1-5 | TRBV7-2 | . | CASSSRGGSNQPQHF | TGTGCCAGCAGCTCCCGGGGGGGCAGCAATCAGCCCCAGCATTTT
TRBD1 | TRBJ2-3 | TRBV25-1 | . | CASSETGESTDTQYF | TGTGCCAGCAGTGAAACAGGGGAGAGCACAGATACGCAGTATTTT
TRBD1 | TRBJ1-5 | TRBV24-1 | once | CATSDRTGFGSNQPQHF | TGTGCCACCAGTGACCGGACAGGGTTCGGTAGCAATCAGCCCCAGCATTTT
TRBD1 | TRBJ2-4 | TRBV10-3 | . | CAISEPQGAQNIQYF | TGTGCCATCAGTGAGCCGCAGGGGGCTCAAAACATTCAGTACTTC
. | TRBJ1-3 | TRBV18 | . | CASSPGSSGNTIYF | TGTGCCAGCTCACCGGGGAGCTCTGGAAACACCATATATTTT
TRBD2 | TRBJ2-3 | TRBV2 | . | CASRGTRGVFTDTQYF | TGTGCCAGCAGGGGGACGCGGGGGGTCTTCACAGATACGCAGTATTTT
. | TRBJ1-2 | TRBV29-1 | once | CSVLAEEKVLASNYGYTF | TGCAGCGTTCTAGCAGAAGAGAAAGTGCTTGCCTCAAACTATGGCTACACCTTC
. | TRBJ1-5 | TRBV6-2/TRBV6-3 | . | CASSYWEDQPQHF | TGTGCCAGCAGTTACTGGGAAGATCAGCCCCAGCATTTT
TRBD2 | TRBJ2-7 | TRBV5-5 | medium-sized | CASSLYPSGTSGLRSYEQYF | TGTGCCAGCAGCTTGTATCCAAGCGGGACTAGCGGACTCCGCTCCTACGAGCAGTACTTC
. | TRBJ2-1 | TRBV19 | . | CASSVISRGDEQFF | TGTGCCAGTAGCGTAATTTCCAGGGGCGATGAGCAGTTCTTC
. | TRBJ1-1 | TRBV7-6 | . | CASRGVGGFAEAFF | TGTGCCAGCAGAGGGGTTGGGGGGTTCGCTGAAGCTTTCTTT
. | TRBJ1-3 | TRBV7-2 | . | CASSLSPGAVGGNTIYF | TGTGCCAGCAGCTTATCCCCGGGGGCGGTTGGTGGAAACACCATATATTTT